The 17 T cell receptor beta chains below all came from one sample that was sequenced in a study of blood T cell repertoires in COVID-19. Here immunoSEQ multiplex PCR was the method, and the copy in TCRdb shows in-frame clones only, minus some. The profile shows more than 200,000 clones, roughly 84% of them singletons. The sample taken for sequencing was peripheral blood. These receptors were obtained from an elderly woman with COVID-19, enrolled during active disease.

This rearrangement joins TRBV5-1 to TRBJ1-3, with D uncertain. Germline values: CDR1 SGHRS, CDR2 YFSETQ. The CDR3 is made up of 14 amino acids. V lost 3 bases, J lost 1 base, and 8 bases lay in between. The CDR3 region is CASSSGKSGNTIYF. The CDR3 nucleotides read TGCGCCAGCAGCTCCGGGAAGTCTGGAAACACCATATATTTT.

A remark on this clone: Other nucleotide sequences from this sample produce the same CDR3. The chain combines TRBV7-2 with TRBJ2-5; 7 bases are shared with TRBD2. CDR1 and CDR2 from the germline V gene are SGHTA and FQGNSA. This CDR3 contains 14 residues. J gave up 5 bases and V 5 bases, and 8 bases lay outside the gene matches. CDR3 DNA sequence: TGTGCCAGCAGCCCTACGGGAGGAGTGGAGACCCAGTACTTC. Translating gives CASSPTGGVETQYF. The variable domain in full, with the rest retrieved from reference TRBV7-2 and TRBJ2-5, is GAGVSQSPSNKVTEKGKDVELRCDPISGHTALYWYRQSLGQGLEFLIYFQGNSAPDKSGLPSDRFSAERTGGSVSTLTIQRTQQEDSAVYLCASSPTGGVETQYFGPGTRLLVL.

This sequence joins TRBV11-2 and TRBJ1-5; 10 bases map to TRBD1. Germline CDR1 reads SGHAT; CDR2 reads FQNNGV. Trimming took 4 bases from V and 2 from J; bases not matched to a gene: 11. CDR3 length equals 18 residues. For the CDR3, the DNA is TGTGCCAGCAGCTCAGGGCCCGGGACAGGGGTTGGCAATCAGCCCCAGCATTTT. Translation gives CASSSGPGTGVGNQPQHF. Looking up the rest from reference TRBV11-2 and TRBJ1-5 gives the full variable domain: EAGVAQSPRYKIIEKRQSVAFWCNPISGHATLYWYQQILGQGPKLLIQFQNNGVVDDSQLPKDRFSAERLKGVDSTLKIQPAKLEDSAVYLCASSSGPGTGVGNQPQHFGDGTRLSIL.

As regards this clone: Other DNA sequences of this sample code for an identical CDR3. J is TRBJ2-7 and V is TRBV7-6; 8 positions match TRBD1. CDR1 and CDR2 from the germline V gene are SGHVS and FNYEAQ. The CDR3 extends over 14 amino acids. V was pared by 4 bases and J by 2 bases, with 4 bases of the junction left unmatched. DNA for the CDR3: TGTGCCAGCAGCTCCCGACAGGGGCCCTACGAGCAGTACTTC. Its translation is CASSSRQGPYEQYF.

This chain links TRBV3-1 (or the pseudogene TRBV3-2) with TRBJ1-2; 7 nucleotides match TRBD1. This CDR3 has 14 amino acids. V trimming: 1 base; J trimming: 5 bases; junction bases outside the gene matches: 4. The germline V gene has CDR1 LGHDT and CDR2 YNNKEL (reference sequence). CDR3 residues: CASSQGTGDYGYTF. In nucleotides, the CDR3 is TGTGCCAGCAGCCAAGGGACAGGTGATTATGGCTACACCTTC.

This clone was seen only once. This sequence joins TRBV11-2 and TRBJ2-2; no definite D call. The CDR3 covers 14 residues. Germline loops: CDR1 SGHAT, CDR2 FQNNGV. V lost 2 bases and J lost 2, with 6 bases in between. This CDR3 is CASSLLVNTGELFF. In DNA, the CDR3 is TGTGCCAGCAGCTTATTAGTTAACACCGGGGAGCTGTTTTTT.

The rearrangement uses TRBV6-2 or TRBV6-3 and TRBJ2-7, with a possible D match to TRBD1 (5 bases). Germline V lookup: CDR1 MNHEY, CDR2 SVGEGT. Trimming shortened V by 2 bases and J by 4 bases, and 15 bases separated the two germline ends. The CDR3 spans 15 residues. The CDR3 is CASSYDFRVGYEQYF. For the CDR3, the DNA is TGTGCCAGCAGTTACGATTTCAGGGTTGGGTACGAGCAGTACTTC.

This chain links TRBV7-6 with TRBJ1-1; 7 bases agree with TRBD1. Germline values: CDR1 SGHVS, CDR2 FNYEAQ. The junction had 11 bases not matched to a gene; V was cut back by 4 bases and J by 0 bases. CDR3 length equals 17 residues. The CDR3 loop is CASSSFRGNRLNTEAFF. The CDR3 DNA is TGTGCCAGCAGCTCCTTCAGGGGGAATAGATTGAACACTGAAGCTTTCTTT.

This sequence joins TRBV29-1 and TRBJ1-2, with 8 bases fitting TRBD1. The length of the CDR3 is 13 residues. J gave up 1 base and V 4 bases, and 2 bases lay outside the gene matches. Germline CDR1 SQVTM, CDR2 ANQGSEA. The CDR3 DNA sequence: TGCAGCGTTGGGACAGGGAGTAACTATGGCTACACCTTC. Its protein is CSVGTGSNYGYTF.

The rearrangement joins TRBV10-3 to TRBJ1-1; perhaps TRBD1 as D (6 bases). CDR3 length equals 13 residues. CDR1 is ENHRY and CDR2 is SYGVKD in the germline V gene. V was cut by 6 bases and J by 2 bases, with 10 bases left in between. Here the CDR3 DNA reads TGTGCCATCAGCCTACAGGGTAACACTGAAGCTTTCTTT. Its protein is CAISLQGNTEAFF.

This rearrangement joins TRBV28 to TRBJ2-5; D unresolved. CDR1 is MDHEN, CDR2 SYDVKM, per germline. The V gene lost 0 bases and the J gene lost 1 base, with 6 bases spanning the gap. The CDR3 has 14 amino acids. The CDR3 nucleotides read TGTGCCAGCAGTTTATGGGCTAGCCAAGAGACCCAGTACTTC. It specifies CASSLWASQETQYF.

The V gene is TRBV20-1, the J gene TRBJ2-1; D perhaps matches TRBD1 (5 bases). Germline V lookup: CDR1 DFQATT, CDR2 SNEGSKA (reference sequence). This CDR3 has 11 amino acids. Deletions cut 3 bases from V and 14 bases from J, with 14 bases between. DNA of the CDR3: TGCAGTGCTAGTCTAGGGGAACGCGAGTTCTTC. Encoded protein: CSASLGEREFF.

The V call is TRBV10-3, the J call TRBJ2-3; the match to TRBD1 covers 8 bases. The CDR3 length is 13 residues. The germline V gene encodes CDR1 ENHRY and CDR2 SYGVKD. V lost 6 bases to trimming and J lost 6 bases; unmatched junction nucleotides: 5. CDR3 region: CAISQGAKDTQYF. The CDR3 nucleotides read TGTGCCATCAGCCAGGGGGCCAAGGATACGCAGTATTTT.

The CDR3 coding sequence is TGCGCCAGCAGCTTGGACAGGGGAGATGAAAAACTGTTTTTT. Translated, it gives CASSLDRGDEKLFF. The chain is built from TRBV5-1 and TRBJ1-4; 7 bases are shared with TRBD1. The CDR3 is 14 residues long. Germline V gene sequence: CDR1 SGHRS, CDR2 YFSETQ. V trimming: 0 bases; J trimming: 6 bases; junction bases outside the gene matches: 2.

The CDR3 region has the DNA TGTGCCAGCAGTTTATTCGGGGGTAATGAAAAACTGTTTTTT. Protein sequence: CASSLFGGNEKLFF. This chain links TRBV28 with TRBJ1-4, with D perhaps TRBD1 (5 bases). Trimming stripped 1 base from V and 4 bases from J, with 7 bases between. There are 14 residues in the CDR3. Looked up from germline, CDR1 is MDHEN and CDR2 is SYDVKM.

The chain combines TRBV3-1 (or the pseudogene TRBV3-2) with TRBJ2-7, with D hard to call. CDR1 is LGHDT, CDR2 YNNKEL, per germline (reference sequence). This CDR3 comprises 14 residues. The V gene lost 2 bases and the J gene lost 2 bases, with 10 bases spanning the gap. CDR3 in amino acids: CASSQRGIPYEQYV. The CDR3, as DNA: TGTGCCAGCAGCCAACGAGGCATCCCCTACGAGCAGTACGTC.

V gene TRBV24-1 combines with J gene TRBJ1-5; 8 bases map to TRBD1. J gave up 7 bases and V 8 bases, and 18 bases lay outside the gene matches. CDR1 and CDR2 (germline): KGHDR, SFDVKD. The CDR3 is made up of 17 amino acids. CDR3 residues: CATTWAGGALLDQPQHF. The CDR3 bases are TGTGCCACCACTTGGGCAGGGGGCGCGTTATTGGACCAGCCCCAGCATTTT.